The entry below gives a single T cell receptor (beta chain) sequence along with its context. The target antigen is unknown. This specimen belongs to a study of T cells in Graves' hyperthyroidism and ophthalmopathy. About the study: At the time of initial diagnosis and before any treatment, peripheral blood was collected. Study-wide points: Blood held most thyroid clonotypes expanded above 0.001 frequency.

Amplified regions were TCR beta CDR3 sequences from RNA transcripts. The HTBI primer set was used in a first-round RT-PCR of the TCR CDR3. Via MiXCR, TCRdb re-called the multiplex PCR reads, giving one row per CDR3 protein. The data contain fewer than 600,000 distinct CDR3 sequences, about 14% of them singletons. Germline-derived CDR1 and CDR2 are SEHNR and FQNEAQ (reference sequence). V lost 11 bases and J lost 1, with 18 bases in between. This CDR3 is built from 15 residues. Material for sequencing was blood. The TCR was taken from a woman aged 40 to 49 with Graves' hyperthyroidism. The J gene is TRBJ2-1, the V gene TRBV7-9; D remains unclear. The CDR3 region has the DNA TGTGCCTCCATAACCTGGGCCGGGTCCTACAATGAGCAGTTCTTC. Encoded protein: CASITWAGSYNEQFF.